Shown below are 19 T cell receptor beta chains from a single sample sequenced in a study of T cells in Graves' hyperthyroidism and ophthalmopathy. Template material for amplifying TCR beta CDR3 regions consisted of RNA transcripts. HTBI primers drove first-round RT-PCR of the TCR CDR3. TCRdb recomputed calls from the multiplex PCR reads with MiXCR, one row per CDR3 protein. This table has under 350,000 distinct CDR3 sequences, around a fifth appearing once. The source material was blood. Receptors originate from a woman in her forties or fifties with Graves' hyperthyroidism.

This clonotype has a count of ten or more. The chain links TRBV30 to TRBJ1-1; D is undetermined. Trimming removed 5 bases at V and 1 base at J, with 5 bases between. Germline V CDR1 and CDR2: GTSNPN, SVGIG (reference sequence). The length of the CDR3 is 11 residues. The CDR3 is CAWEKNTEAFF. The DNA of the CDR3 is TGTGCCTGGGAAAAGAACACTGAAGCTTTCTTT. The full variable domain, in which reference TRBV30 and TRBJ1-1 provide the parts outside the CDR3, is SQTIHQWPATLVQPVGSPLSLECTVEGTSNPNLYWYRQAAGRGLQLLFYSVGIGQISSEVPQNLSASRPQDRQFILSSKKLLLSDSGFYLCAWEKNTEAFFGQGTRLTVV.

The V gene is TRBV19, the J gene TRBJ2-1; possibly TRBD1 for D (5 bases). This CDR3 has 13 amino acids. Germline V gives CDR1 LNHDA, CDR2 SQIVND (reference sequence). The V and J ends lost 6 bases and 9 bases respectively, with 15 bases between them. CDR3 nucleotides: TGTGCCAGTAGACCCGGACATTCGGGTGAGCAGTTCTTC. Amino acids: CASRPGHSGEQFF. Supplemented by reference TRBV19 and TRBJ2-1, the full variable domain reads DGGITQSPKYLFRKEGQNVTLSCEQNLNHDAMYWYRQDPGQGLRLIYYSQIVNDFQKGDIAEGYSVSREKKESFPLTVTSAQKNPTAFYLCASRPGHSGEQFFGPGTRLTVL.

The chain uses TRBV5-8 and TRBJ2-1; tentatively, D is TRBD1 or TRBD2 (5 bases each). This CDR3 contains 16 residues. CDR1 and CDR2 (germline): SGHTS, YDEGEE. V was shortened by 3 bases and J by 0 bases, with 13 bases between the two germline ends. The CDR3 coding sequence is TGTGCCAGCAGCTCCGGGACCCCGAGCTCCTACAATGAGCAGTTCTTC. Its protein product is CASSSGTPSSYNEQFF.

The table lists this clonotype with many counts. The rearrangement links TRBV10-1 to TRBJ1-1; D unresolved. Trimming cost V 2 bases and J 0 bases, with 4 bases left between them. This CDR3 spans 13 amino acids. Germline CDR1 reads WNHNN; CDR2 reads SYGVQD (reference sequence). The CDR3 sequence: CASSEKLNTEAFF. The CDR3 DNA is TGCGCCAGCAGTGAGAAATTGAACACTGAAGCTTTCTTT.

This clonotype has only one observation. Written as DNA, the CDR3 is TGTGCCAGCAGCTCAGGGGGCAATAGCAATCAGCCCCAGCATTTT. Protein product: CASSSGGNSNQPQHF. The genes are TRBV7-9 and TRBJ1-5; 8 bases are shared with TRBD1. With 4 bases clipped from V and 0 bases from J, the junction kept 2 bases outside the gene matches. From germline, CDR1 is SEHNR and CDR2 FQNEAQ (reference sequence). The CDR3 is 15 residues long.

On this clonotype itself: One junction end disagrees with the germline gene, perhaps due to a read error. The chain carries TRBV6-1 and TRBJ2-1, with TRBD2 matching over 8 bases. Germline values: CDR1 MNHNS, CDR2 SASEGT. This CDR3 region has 14 residues. This CDR3 reads CASRTAGGDNGQFF. Written as DNA, the CDR3 is TGTGCCAGCAGGACGGCGGGGGGAGACAATGGGCAGTTCTTC.

This clonotype was observed many times. This rearrangement joins TRBV7-3 to TRBJ2-1, with D hard to call. The germline V and J ends were trimmed by 1 base and 10 bases, with 11 bases remaining between them. CDR1 and CDR2 from the germline V gene are SGHTA and FQGTGA. The CDR3 sequence is 13 residues long. The CDR3 spells CASSLSTNTEQFF. CDR3 DNA: TGTGCCAGCAGCTTAAGTACAAATACGGAGCAGTTCTTC.

In regard to this clonotype: One junction end does not reproduce the germline sequence, and a read error may be involved. The chain carries TRBV7-9 and TRBJ2-3, with D tentatively TRBD1 or TRBD2 (5 bases each). This CDR3 comprises 12 residues. CDR1 is SEHNR and CDR2 is FQNEAQ in the germline V gene (reference sequence). In nucleotides, the CDR3 is TGTGCCAGCAGCGGGACCACAGATACGCGGTATTTT. Translating it yields CASSGTTDTRYF.

The rearrangement uses TRBV5-5 and TRBJ2-6, with TRBD1 identical over 9 bases. V was clipped by 4 bases and J by 3 bases; unmatched bases: 5. The CDR3 is 16 amino acids. Germline lookup yields CDR1 SGHKS and CDR2 YYEKEE (reference sequence). Here the CDR3 DNA reads TGTGCCAGCAGCACAACAGGGGGCGGTGGGGCCAACGTCCTGACTTTC. Protein sequence: CASSTTGGGGANVLTF.

The sample holds one count of this clonotype. This chain links TRBV19 with TRBJ2-3, with 9 bases that match TRBD2. Germline V gene sequence: CDR1 LNHDA, CDR2 SQIVND (reference sequence). V shed 5 bases, J shed 7 bases, and the junction held 10 bases outside the gene matches. The CDR3 is 15 residues long. The CDR3 DNA is TGTGCCAGTAGTCCCACAGCGGGGGGCCCGAATACGCAGTATTTT. It codes for CASSPTAGGPNTQYF. The variable domain in full, with the rest retrieved from reference TRBV19 and TRBJ2-3, is DGGITQSPKYLFRKEGQNVTLSCEQNLNHDAMYWYRQDPGQGLRLIYYSQIVNDFQKGDIAEGYSVSREKKESFPLTVTSAQKNPTAFYLCASSPTAGGPNTQYFGPGTRLTVL.

This clonotype turned up a few times. The J gene is TRBJ2-4, the V gene TRBV7-9; D call uncertain. Germline V gene lookup returns CDR1 SEHNR and CDR2 FQNEAQ (reference sequence). CDR3 size: 13 residues. Trimming pared 5 bases from V and 6 bases from J, leaving 11 bases between. In DNA, the CDR3 is TGTGCCAGCAGCCCCGGGTCGGGAAACATTCAGTACTTC. Protein sequence: CASSPGSGNIQYF.

This clonotype was seen only a few times. The chain carries TRBV6-1 and TRBJ2-7; tentative D call: TRBD1 (6 bases). CDR1 MNHNS and CDR2 SASEGT come from the germline V gene. Between the trimmed V and J ends, which lost 6 bases and 1 base, there was a span of 16 bases. This CDR3 has 15 residues. Written as DNA, the CDR3 is TGTGCCAGCAGCCTACCTCGACAGGTGTCCTACGAGCAGTACTTC. Translated, it gives CASSLPRQVSYEQYF.

This clonotype was observed a few times. The rearrangement links TRBV28 to TRBJ1-2, with D possibly matching TRBD1 (5 bases). This CDR3 spans 13 amino acids. Germline V gene lookup returns CDR1 MDHEN and CDR2 SYDVKM. V dropped 3 bases and J dropped 8 bases, with 13 bases sitting between them. The CDR3 nucleotides are TGTGCCAGCAGTTTGGGGGTTGGTAGGGGCTACACCTTC. Residues: CASSLGVGRGYTF.

The gene calls are TRBV4-1 and TRBJ1-6; 8 bases map to TRBD1. The CDR3 consists of 15 residues. Unmatched junction bases numbered 8, after V lost 4 bases and J lost 9 bases. Germline CDR1 is MGHRA and CDR2 is YSYEKL. The CDR3 spells CASSLRTGSRSPLHF. As DNA, the CDR3 is TGCGCCAGCAGCCTCCGGACAGGGTCGCGTTCACCCCTCCACTTT.

This chain uses TRBV9 with TRBJ1-6; 7 bases agree with TRBD1. The V segment lost 0 bases and the J segment 14 bases; nucleotides outside the gene matches: 11. The CDR3 covers 15 residues. The germline V gene has CDR1 SGDLS and CDR2 YYNGEE. The CDR3: CASSVGVDRELTLHF. The CDR3 DNA is TGTGCCAGCAGCGTAGGGGTTGACAGGGAGTTGACCCTCCACTTT.

V is TRBV2 and J is TRBJ1-1; the match to TRBD1 covers 10 bases. The CDR3 covers 14 residues. After removal of 7 bases from V and 7 bases from J, the junction contained 9 bases not matched to a gene. In germline, CDR1 is SNHLY, CDR2 FYNNEI. CDR3 loop: CASTQGQGKNEAFF. Written as DNA, the CDR3 is TGTGCCAGCACCCAGGGACAGGGGAAGAATGAAGCTTTCTTT.

Only a few counts were recorded for this clonotype. J is TRBJ2-1 and V is TRBV18, with a weak D call TRBD2 (6 bases). The CDR3 is made up of 18 amino acids. Between the trimmed V and J ends, which lost 2 bases and 1 base, there was a span of 18 bases. CDR1 KGHSH and CDR2 LQKENI come from the germline V gene. CDR3 amino acids: CASSPTDLTSRSYNEQFF. DNA for the CDR3: TGTGCCAGCTCACCAACTGATCTAACTAGCAGATCCTACAATGAGCAGTTCTTC. Combining the CDR3 with reference TRBV18 and TRBJ2-1 gives the whole variable domain NAGVMQNPRHLVRRRGQEARLRCSPMKGHSHVYWYRQLPEEGLKFMVYLQKENIIDESGMPKERFSAEFPKEGPSILRIQQVVRGDSAAYFCASSPTDLTSRSYNEQFFGPGTRLTVL.

The rearrangement uses TRBV5-1 and TRBJ2-2; D unresolved. Per the germline V gene, CDR1 is SGHRS and CDR2 is YFSETQ. This CDR3 comprises 13 residues. V was cut by 10 bases and J by 0 bases, with 10 bases left in between. The CDR3 sequence is CASPGPNTGELFF. DNA of the CDR3: TGCGCCTCGCCCGGGCCGAACACCGGGGAGCTGTTTTTT.

This sequence joins TRBV7-8 and TRBJ2-5, with 14 bases that match TRBD2. The CDR3 has 16 residues. Germline values: CDR1 SGHVS, CDR2 FQNEAQ. After removal of 5 bases from V and 6 bases from J, the junction contained 8 bases not matched to a gene. The CDR3 region is CASSARLAGGPQTQYF. For the CDR3, the DNA is TGTGCCAGCAGCGCAAGACTAGCGGGAGGGCCGCAGACCCAGTACTTC.